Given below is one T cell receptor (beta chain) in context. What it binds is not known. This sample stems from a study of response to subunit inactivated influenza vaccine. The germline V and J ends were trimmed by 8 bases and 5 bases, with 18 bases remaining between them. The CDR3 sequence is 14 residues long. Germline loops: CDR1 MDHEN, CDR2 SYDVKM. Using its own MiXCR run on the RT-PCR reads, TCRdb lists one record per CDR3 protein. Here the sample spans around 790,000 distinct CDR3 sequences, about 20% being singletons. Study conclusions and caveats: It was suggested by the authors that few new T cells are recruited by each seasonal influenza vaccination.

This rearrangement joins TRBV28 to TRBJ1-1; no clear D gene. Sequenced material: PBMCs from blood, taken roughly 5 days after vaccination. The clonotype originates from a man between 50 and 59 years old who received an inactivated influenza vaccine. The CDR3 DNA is TGTGCCAGCGCCCCGGGTTTTCGAACTACTGAAGCTTTCTTT. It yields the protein CASAPGFRTTEAFF.